Presented here are 23 T cell receptor beta chains from one specimen sequenced in a study of persistence of HIV-infected CD4 T cells. The antigens of these receptors remain unknown. The immunoSEQ assay was version 4, run in survey mode. Only in-frame clones appear in the TCRdb table, and some are missing; sequencing was by immunoSEQ multiplex PCR. This sample has roughly 60,000 clones; 70% to 75% occur once, and the top ten carry 1.5% to 2%. Cells were stimulated with overlapping HIV-1 Gag 15-mer peptides. CD40L-negative CD69-negative CD45RO-high memory CD4+ T cells were sorted as populations depleted of antigen-responding cells. This specimen consisted of CD4+ T cells sorted from PBMCs after approximately 18-hour stimulation, obtained from a patient who received antiretroviral therapy. All receptors come from an adult man with HIV who was CMV-seropositive.

Only a few counts were recorded for this clone. The genes are TRBV6-5 and TRBJ2-1; D not certain. V was clipped by 6 bases and J by 7 bases, with 16 bases between them. The CDR3 has 14 residues. CDR1 MNHEY and CDR2 SVGAGI come from the germline V gene. The CDR3 spells CASSPGPVRNEQFF. The CDR3 region has the DNA TGTGCCAGCAGCCCAGGACCGGTCAGGAATGAGCAGTTCTTC.

The V gene is TRBV19, the J gene TRBJ1-1; D is possibly TRBD1 (5 bases). This CDR3 comprises 13 residues. Trimming took off 5 bases at V and 5 bases at J, with 12 bases between the two ends. Per germline, CDR1 LNHDA and CDR2 SQIVND (reference sequence). The CDR3 is CASSLARTTEAFF. The CDR3 coding sequence is TGTGCCAGTAGTCTCGCTAGGACAACTGAAGCTTTCTTT.

This clone was seen a single time. The V call is TRBV7-6, the J call TRBJ2-3; 7 positions match TRBD2. V trimming: 5 bases; J trimming: 5 bases; junction bases outside the gene matches: 13. The CDR3 covers 16 residues. The germline CDR1 and CDR2 sequences are SGHVS and FNYEAQ. The CDR3 DNA sequence: TGTGCCAGCAGCGAGGACGGGGGGTTTTTGGTAGATACGCAGTATTTT. Translation: CASSEDGGFLVDTQYF.

This sequence joins TRBV11-3 and TRBJ2-1, with 7 bases aligning to TRBD1. Germline V gene data show CDR1 as SGHNT and CDR2 as YENEEA. After removal of 4 bases from V and 7 bases from J, the junction contained 7 bases not matched to a gene. The length of the CDR3 is 14 residues. The DNA of the CDR3 is TGTGCCAGCAGCTCCCGGGACAGCCGAAATGAGCAGTTCTTC. Amino acids: CASSSRDSRNEQFF.

The CDR3 bases are TGTGCCAGCAGCCCCCGGAGGGGCCCGGGGGAAAAACTGTTTTTT. It specifies CASSPRRGPGEKLFF. The V gene is TRBV3-1 (or the pseudogene TRBV3-2), the J gene TRBJ1-4, with D perhaps matching TRBD1 (5 bases). The length of the CDR3 is 15 residues. The V and J ends lost 4 bases and 8 bases respectively, with 17 bases between them. Germline CDR1 reads LGHDT; CDR2 reads YNNKEL (reference sequence).

This chain links TRBV12-3 or TRBV12-4 with TRBJ1-4; 7 bases are a match to TRBD1. With V trimmed by 6 bases and J by 8 bases, 6 bases remained unmatched. CDR3 size: 13 residues. CDR3 protein: CASSTGVWEKLFF. The DNA of the CDR3 is TGTGCCAGCAGCACAGGGGTTTGGGAAAAACTGTTTTTT.

This rearrangement joins TRBV6-6 to TRBJ1-5, with TRBD1 identical over 8 bases. In germline, CDR1 is MNHNY, CDR2 SVGAGI (reference sequence). The CDR3 extends over 14 amino acids. Trimming took 6 bases from V and 4 from J; bases not matched to a gene: 5. CDR3 sequence (DNA): TGTGCCAGCAGCGCCGGGACAGGTAATCAGCCCCAGCATTTT. Translating gives CASSAGTGNQPQHF.

The V call is TRBV4-1, the J call TRBJ1-1; D unclear. Germline V gives CDR1 MGHRA, CDR2 YSYEKL. CDR3 length: 14 residues. V lost 0 bases to trimming and J lost 4 bases, with 9 bases between them. The CDR3 sequence is CASSQDRWGTEAFF. For the CDR3, the DNA is TGCGCCAGCAGCCAAGACCGGTGGGGCACTGAAGCTTTCTTT.

This rearrangement joins TRBV9 to TRBJ2-1; 8 nucleotides agree with TRBD1. CDR3 length: 14 amino acids. Per the germline V gene, CDR1 is SGDLS and CDR2 is YYNGEE. The junction had 8 bases not matched to a gene; V was cut back by 3 bases and J by 9 bases. CDR3 region: CASSAGQGAGEQFF. As DNA, the CDR3 is TGTGCCAGCAGCGCCGGACAGGGCGCGGGTGAGCAGTTCTTC. The full variable domain, with the rest looked up from reference TRBV9 and TRBJ2-1, is DSGVTQTPKHLITATGQRVTLRCSPRSGDLSVYWYQQSLDQGLQFLIQYYNGEERAKGNILERFSAQQFPDLHSELNLSSLELGDSALYFCASSAGQGAGEQFFGPGTRLTVL.

The V and J genes are TRBV5-1 and TRBJ2-2; 7 nucleotides align to TRBD1. Germline trimming cut 4 bases from V and 2 bases from J; bases unmatched to any gene: 5. CDR3 length: 15 amino acids. Germline V lookup: CDR1 SGHRS, CDR2 YFSETQ. In DNA form, the CDR3 reads TGCGCCAGCAGCATGACAGGGCCCAACACCGGGGAGCTGTTTTTT. It specifies CASSMTGPNTGELFF. The full variable domain, rest sourced from reference TRBV5-1 and TRBJ2-2, is KAGVTQTPRYLIKTRGQQVTLSCSPISGHRSVSWYQQTPGQGLQFLFEYFSETQRNKGNFPGRFSGRQFSNSRSEMNVSTLELGDSALYLCASSMTGPNTGELFFGEGSRLTVL.

The V call is TRBV14, the J call TRBJ2-7; the match to TRBD1 covers 9 bases. Losses at the gene ends were 4 bases for V and 4 bases for J; bases not matched to a gene: 5. The germline CDR1 and CDR2 sequences are SGHDN and FVKESK. The CDR3 is 14 residues long. This CDR3 reads CASSLTGQGYEQYF. In nucleotides, the CDR3 is TGTGCCAGCAGCCTTACGGGACAGGGTTACGAGCAGTACTTC.

This chain links TRBV6-5 with TRBJ1-2; D uncertain. This CDR3 contains 14 residues. The V gene lost 0 bases and the J gene lost 8 bases, with 13 bases spanning the gap. Per germline, CDR1 MNHEY and CDR2 SVGAGI. The CDR3 is CASSYSDGLSGYTF. CDR3 DNA sequence: TGTGCCAGCAGTTACTCCGACGGCCTCAGCGGCTACACCTTC.

The table lists this clone with a few counts. This chain uses TRBV5-1 with TRBJ1-6, with TRBD1 identical over 9 bases. Trimming removed 4 bases from V and 9 bases from J; junction bases left unmatched: 8. The germline gives CDR1 SGHRS, CDR2 YFSETQ. This CDR3 contains 15 residues. The CDR3 region has the DNA TGCGCCAGCAGCCGGGACAGGGCACAGGGTTCACCCCTCCACTTT. Its translation: CASSRDRAQGSPLHF.

V gene TRBV9 combines with J gene TRBJ1-1; 7 bases map to TRBD1. V shed 3 bases and J 5 bases; nucleotides not matched to a gene: 4. Germline CDR1 reads SGDLS; CDR2 reads YYNGEE. The CDR3 runs to 13 residues. The CDR3 is CASSGAGGTEAFF. The CDR3, as DNA: TGTGCCAGCAGCGGCGCAGGGGGGACTGAAGCTTTCTTT.

Notes on this clone: A much larger clone sits a single nucleotide away, making a read error possible. This chain uses TRBV5-1 with TRBJ1-4, with D hard to call. V shed 0 bases and J shed 8 bases, with 14 bases lying between them. The CDR3 sequence is 15 residues long. CDR1 is SGHRS, CDR2 YFSETQ, per germline. The CDR3 nucleotides are TGCGCCAGCAGCTTGGGGACCGAGGTAGTAGAAAAACTGTTTTTT. Amino acids: CASSLGTEVVEKLFF.

CDR3 coding DNA: TGTGCCAGCAGCTTGTCTCCTAGCTACAATGAGCAGTTCTTC. It codes for CASSLSPSYNEQFF. The chain uses TRBV5-4 and TRBJ2-1, with D uncertain. V lost 1 base to trimming and J lost 3 bases, with 8 bases between them. Germline assignment: CDR1 SGHNT and CDR2 YYREEE (reference sequence). This CDR3 is built from 14 residues.

The CDR3 loop reads CASSLETGFTDTQYF. The CDR3, as DNA: TGCGCCAGCAGCCTCGAGACAGGCTTCACAGATACGCAGTATTTT. This rearrangement joins TRBV5-1 to TRBJ2-3; weak D call: TRBD1 (6 bases). The V and J ends lost 4 bases and 2 bases respectively, with 14 bases between them. In germline, CDR1 is SGHRS, CDR2 YFSETQ. CDR3 length: 15 residues.

Relative to its sample, this clone is medium-sized. This chain links TRBV24-1 with TRBJ2-1; possible D gene TRBD2, 7 bases. V lost 9 bases and J lost 8, with 16 bases in between. This CDR3 comprises 13 residues. Germline CDR1 and CDR2: KGHDR and SFDVKD. The CDR3 protein is CATARGARDEQFF. The DNA for the CDR3 is TGTGCCACCGCACGGGGGGCGCGGGATGAGCAGTTCTTC.

This clone has only one observation. The V gene is TRBV5-5, the J gene TRBJ2-4; TRBD1 aligns across 10 bases. Unmatched junction bases numbered 1, after V lost 4 bases and J lost 6 bases. Per germline, CDR1 SGHKS and CDR2 YYEKEE (reference sequence). The CDR3 contains 13 residues. The CDR3 loop reads CASSRTGGNIQYF. In DNA form, the CDR3 reads TGTGCCAGCAGCCGGACAGGGGGAAACATTCAGTACTTC.

The rearrangement links TRBV2 to TRBJ1-5, with D tentatively TRBD1 (5 bases). Looked up from germline, CDR1 is SNHLY and CDR2 is FYNNEI. The CDR3 contains 15 residues. Trimming shortened V by 5 bases and J by 0 bases, and 11 bases separated the two germline ends. CDR3 loop: CASSRGPYSNQPQHF. The CDR3 nucleotides read TGTGCCAGCAGTAGGGGACCCTATAGCAATCAGCCCCAGCATTTT.

By sample fraction, this clone is medium-sized. This chain connects TRBV28 to TRBJ2-7; the D is unclear. The length of the CDR3 is 16 residues. Germline CDR1 MDHEN, CDR2 SYDVKM. V was trimmed by 8 bases and J by 1 base, leaving 21 bases between them. Here the CDR3 DNA reads TGTGCCAGCTCCTTTATTAGTCGAGCACAGTCCTACGAGCAGTACTTC. This encodes CASSFISRAQSYEQYF.

This clone appeared a few times. The rearrangement joins TRBV7-9 to TRBJ1-2; 10 nucleotides match TRBD1. CDR3 length equals 15 residues. Germline V CDR1 and CDR2: SEHNR, FQNEAQ (reference sequence). Losses at the gene ends were 4 bases for V and 6 bases for J; bases not matched to a gene: 8. CDR3 in amino acids: CASSWGQGSKNGYTF. The DNA for the CDR3 is TGTGCCAGCAGCTGGGGACAGGGGAGTAAGAATGGCTACACCTTC. The entire variable domain, with the rest obtained from reference TRBV7-9 and TRBJ1-2, is as follows: DTGVSQNPRHKITKRGQNVTFRCDPISEHNRLYWYRQTLGQGPEFLTYFQNEAQLEKSRLLSDRFSAERPKGSFSTLEIQRTEQGDSAMYLCASSWGQGSKNGYTFGSGTRLTVV.

V is TRBV19 and J is TRBJ1-2; TRBD1 matches at 11 bases. This CDR3 has 17 amino acids. With 4 bases clipped from V and 8 bases from J, the junction kept 15 bases outside the gene matches. Germline assignment: CDR1 LNHDA and CDR2 SQIVND (reference sequence). Here the CDR3 DNA reads TGTGCCAGTAGTACCGGAGGACAGGGGGCGACCCAGGGAGGCTACACCTTC. Its translation: CASSTGGQGATQGGYTF.